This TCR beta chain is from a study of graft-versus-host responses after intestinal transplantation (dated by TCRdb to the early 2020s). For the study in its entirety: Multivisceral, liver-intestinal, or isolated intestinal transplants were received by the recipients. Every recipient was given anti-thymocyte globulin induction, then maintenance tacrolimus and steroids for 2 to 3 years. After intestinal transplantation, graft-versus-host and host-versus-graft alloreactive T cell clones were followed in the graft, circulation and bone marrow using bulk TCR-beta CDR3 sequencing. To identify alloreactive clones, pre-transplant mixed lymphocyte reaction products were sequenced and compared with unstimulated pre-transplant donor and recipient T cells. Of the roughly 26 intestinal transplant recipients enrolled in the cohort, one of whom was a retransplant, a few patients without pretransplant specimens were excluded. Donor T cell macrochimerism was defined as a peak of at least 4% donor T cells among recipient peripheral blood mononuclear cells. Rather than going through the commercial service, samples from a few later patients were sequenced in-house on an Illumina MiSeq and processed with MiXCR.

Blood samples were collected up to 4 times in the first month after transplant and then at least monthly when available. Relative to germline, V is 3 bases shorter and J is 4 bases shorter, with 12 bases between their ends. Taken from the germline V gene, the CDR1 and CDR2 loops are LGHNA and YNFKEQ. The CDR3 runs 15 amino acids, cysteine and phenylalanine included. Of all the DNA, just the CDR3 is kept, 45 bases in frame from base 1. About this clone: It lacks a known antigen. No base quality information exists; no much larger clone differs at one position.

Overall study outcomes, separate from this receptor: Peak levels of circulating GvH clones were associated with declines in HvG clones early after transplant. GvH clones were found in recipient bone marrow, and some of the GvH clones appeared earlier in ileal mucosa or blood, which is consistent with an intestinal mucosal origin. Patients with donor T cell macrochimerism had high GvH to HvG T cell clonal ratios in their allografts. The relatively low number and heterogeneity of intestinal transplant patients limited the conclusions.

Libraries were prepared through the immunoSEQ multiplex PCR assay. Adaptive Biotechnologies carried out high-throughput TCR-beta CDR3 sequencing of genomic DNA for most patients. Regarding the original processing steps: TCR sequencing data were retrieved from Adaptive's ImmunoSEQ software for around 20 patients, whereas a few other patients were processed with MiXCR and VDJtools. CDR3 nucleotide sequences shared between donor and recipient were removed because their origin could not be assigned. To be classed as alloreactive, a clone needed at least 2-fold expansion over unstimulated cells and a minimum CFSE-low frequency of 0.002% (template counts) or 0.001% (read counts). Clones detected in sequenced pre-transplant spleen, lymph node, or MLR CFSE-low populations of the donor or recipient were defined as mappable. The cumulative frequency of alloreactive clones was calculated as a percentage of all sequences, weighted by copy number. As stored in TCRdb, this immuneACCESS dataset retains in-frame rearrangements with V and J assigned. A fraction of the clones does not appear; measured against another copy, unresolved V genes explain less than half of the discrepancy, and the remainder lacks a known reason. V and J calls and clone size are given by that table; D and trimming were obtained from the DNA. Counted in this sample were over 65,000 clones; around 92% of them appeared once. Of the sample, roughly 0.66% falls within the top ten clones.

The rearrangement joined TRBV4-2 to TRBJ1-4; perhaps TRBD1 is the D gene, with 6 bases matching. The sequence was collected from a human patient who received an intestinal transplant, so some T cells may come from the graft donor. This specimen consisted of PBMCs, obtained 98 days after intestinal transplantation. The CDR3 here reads CASSQNRDINEKLFF. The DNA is TGTGCCAGCAGCCAGAACCGGGACATTAATGAAAAACTGTTTTTT.